The T cell receptor beta chain under discussion was sequenced for a study of breast tumors, draining lymph nodes, adjacent tissues. Findings and caveats of the study: Tumor and nontumor repertoires were significantly more similar in luminal-like than in basal-like breast cancer. Tumor repertoires ranked between lymph nodes and nontumor tissue in diversity, with V and J gene preferences. The lymph node origin of tumor T cells was framed as consistent with a hypothesis, not demonstrated.

TCRdb redid the calling of the multiplex PCR reads with MiXCR, one entry per CDR3 protein. The table shows around 130,000 distinct CDR3 sequences, with 21% occurring only once. Samples came from axillary lymph nodes draining the breast cancer. This clonotype was detected many times. The antigen remains undetermined. The TCR was taken from a female donor with breast cancer. Some clones in this sample may be carry-over from other donors' samples. The sample comprised axillary lymph node tissue.

CDR3 protein: CASRDRVNSPLHF. The DNA for the CDR3 is TGTGCCAGCAGGGACAGGGTTAATTCACCCCTCCACTTT. The V and J genes are TRBV2 and TRBJ1-6; 8 nucleotides agree with TRBD1. Losses at the gene ends were 6 bases for V and 6 bases for J; bases not matched to a gene: 1. Germline CDR1 is SNHLY and CDR2 is FYNNEI. This CDR3 region has 13 residues.